This TCR beta chain is from a study of PD-1 blockade in classical Hodgkin lymphoma. Study-level points and caveats: Patients starting nivolumab less than 1 year after ASCT had lower diversity and were excluded from later analyses. The study reported lower baseline TCR diversity in newly diagnosed patients than in healthy donors.

The data were produced by immunoSEQ multiplex PCR, yet TCRdb's version contains in-frame clones alone and is incomplete. This sample has tens of thousands of clones, with more than 65% found just once. Time point of the sample: cycle 4 day 1 (C4D1), after around six weeks of nivolumab. Relapses following autologous stem cell transplantation were seen in all patients, with brentuximab vedotin exposure varying. To note about this clone: The target antigen is unknown.

V was clipped by 5 bases and J by 7 bases, with 15 bases between them. CDR1 is SGHAT and CDR2 is FQDESV in the germline V gene (reference sequence). This CDR3 is built from 13 residues. The sequence was obtained from a human donor with classical Hodgkin lymphoma. The sample consisted of peripheral blood mononuclear cells (PBMCs), taken before the fourth cycle of nivolumab. The chain has TRBV11-1 and TRBJ2-7, with D possibly matching TRBD2 (6 bases). The CDR3: CASSLTEGLEQYF. The CDR3 nucleotides are TGTGCCAGCAGCCTGACGGAGGGTTTAGAGCAGTACTTC.